One sample yielded the 9 T cell receptor beta chains listed below, sequenced in a study of blood T cell repertoires in COVID-19 (dated by TCRdb to about 2020). The method was the immunoSEQ multiplex PCR assay. TCRdb obtained this table from immuneACCESS and retained in-frame rearrangements with V and J assigned. These tables miss some clones; where compared with another copy, unresolved V genes account for less than half of the shortfall, and the remainder is unexplained. In this sample the table shows around 310,000 clones, about nine tenths of which occur a single time. Roughly 10% of the sample lies in the top ten. The source material was PBMCs or T cells enriched from blood (not recorded which). These TCRs come from a woman aged 30 to 39 who had recovered from COVID-19.

V and J are TRBV18 and TRBJ1-1, with a tentative D call TRBD1 (5 bases). This CDR3 comprises 13 residues. CDR1 is KGHSH, CDR2 LQKENI, per germline. V gave up 5 bases and J gave up 1 base, with 8 bases separating them. In DNA, the CDR3 is TGTGCCAGCTCAAACGGACAGAACACTGAAGCTTTCTTT. It yields the protein CASSNGQNTEAFF.

In DNA, the CDR3 is TGTGCCAGCAGCTTACGGCGGGAGGGTCCCGTCTACGAGCAGTACTTC. Its protein is CASSLRREGPVYEQYF. The chain combines TRBV7-9 with TRBJ2-7, with 9 bases identical to TRBD2. Germline V gene data show CDR1 as SEHNR and CDR2 as FQNEAQ (reference sequence). The CDR3 has 16 amino acids. V lost 2 bases and J lost 3; bases outside the gene matches: 8.

This sequence joins TRBV21-1 and TRBJ2-2; the table gives TRBD1 as D, unverified against the DNA. TRBV21-1 is a recognized pseudogene. This CDR3 region has 16 residues. CDR3 amino acids: CASSKALLQGPGELFF. The CDR3 DNA reads as TGTGCCAGCAGCAAAGCCCTACTACAGGGTCCCGGGGAGCTGTTTTTT.

This clone was seen a single time. The rearrangement joins TRBV3-1 (or the pseudogene TRBV3-2) to TRBJ2-5; 7 positions match TRBD2. V dropped 0 bases and J dropped 3; count of bases not matched to a gene: 7. CDR3 length equals 16 residues. Looked up from germline, CDR1 is LGHDT and CDR2 is YNNKEL (reference sequence). CDR3 amino acids: CASSQDPTSLEETQYF. In DNA, the CDR3 is TGTGCCAGCAGCCAAGATCCGACTAGCCTGGAAGAGACCCAGTACTTC.

The V and J genes are TRBV10-3 and TRBJ2-7, with 7 positions matching TRBD1. There are 13 residues in the CDR3. CDR1 ENHRY and CDR2 SYGVKD come from the germline V gene. V lost 8 bases to trimming and J lost 6 bases; unmatched junction nucleotides: 10. The CDR3 is CAIAREPGGEQYF. As DNA, the CDR3 is TGTGCCATCGCTCGAGAGCCAGGGGGCGAGCAGTACTTC.

The gene calls are TRBV6-5 and TRBJ2-3; possible D gene TRBD2, 6 bases. Germline-derived CDR1 and CDR2 are MNHEY and SVGAGI. Trimming shortened V by 2 bases and J by 1 base, and 10 bases separated the two germline ends. The CDR3 runs to 15 residues. CDR3 amino acids: CASSYLTGGTDTQYF. CDR3 coding DNA: TGTGCCAGCAGTTACCTGACGGGAGGCACAGATACGCAGTATTTT.

V usage is TRBV28 and J usage is TRBJ1-2, with TRBD1 as a possible D gene (5 bases). This CDR3 has 14 amino acids. V lost 5 bases and J 3 bases, leaving 13 bases between the germline ends. In germline, CDR1 is MDHEN, CDR2 SYDVKM. The CDR3: CASSPTGPHYGYTF. The CDR3 DNA sequence: TGTGCCAGCAGTCCCACAGGACCCCACTATGGCTACACCTTC.

This clone came up once. The chain joins TRBV11-1 to TRBJ1-2; 8 positions agree with TRBD1. Germline CDR1 and CDR2: SGHAT and FQDESV (reference sequence). The CDR3 is 13 amino acids. Losses at the gene ends were 3 bases for V and 8 bases for J; bases not matched to a gene: 5. The CDR3 region has the DNA TGTGCCAGCAGCTTCGGACAGGGTTTCGGCTACACCTTC. This translates into CASSFGQGFGYTF.

This clone was seen more than once but under ten times. The J gene is TRBJ2-2, the V gene TRBV7-9; 8 nucleotides line up with TRBD1. The CDR3 covers 15 residues. Germline trimming cut 8 bases from V and 4 bases from J; bases unmatched to any gene: 9. The germline V gene encodes CDR1 SEHNR and CDR2 FQNEAQ (reference sequence). The chain's CDR3 is CASGWIQGGTGELFF. The DNA of the CDR3 is TGTGCCAGCGGTTGGATACAGGGGGGCACCGGGGAGCTGTTTTTT.